The entry below describes one T cell receptor (beta chain). This record comes from a study of shared clonotypes between healthy human individuals. The authors distributed each subset's genomic DNA evenly over several immunoSEQ plates. Measured with immunoSEQ multiplex PCR; TCRdb has only the in-frame clones, and not every one. The sample lists roughly 850,000 clones; around 96% were seen once. V shed 0 bases, J shed 6 bases, and the junction held 7 bases outside the gene matches. The CDR3 contains 15 residues. Germline assignment: CDR1 SNHLY and CDR2 FYNNEI. Naive CD8 cells lacked CD45RO, underwent positive selection for CCR7 and left out terminally differentiated effector memory CD45RA+ cells.

The V and J genes are TRBV2 and TRBJ1-1; TRBD1 matches at 7 bases. The sequence was obtained from a man aged 25-45 years in good health. Material for sequencing was naive CD8+ T cells sorted from blood. The CDR3 sequence is CASSEAEGAQPEAFF. The CDR3, as DNA: TGTGCCAGCAGTGAAGCGGAGGGGGCGCAGCCTGAAGCTTTCTTT.